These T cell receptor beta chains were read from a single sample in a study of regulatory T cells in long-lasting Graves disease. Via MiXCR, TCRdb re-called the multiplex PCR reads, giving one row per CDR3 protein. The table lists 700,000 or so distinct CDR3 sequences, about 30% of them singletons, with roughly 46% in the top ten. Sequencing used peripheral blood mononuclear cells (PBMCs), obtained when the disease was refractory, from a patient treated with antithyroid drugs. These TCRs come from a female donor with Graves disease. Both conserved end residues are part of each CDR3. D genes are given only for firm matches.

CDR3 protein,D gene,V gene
CSAISATETAGELFF,.,TRBV29-1
CASSSRGRGEDEQFF,.,TRBV7-3
CASSYSGGDPQFDSPLHF,.,TRBV6-5
CASSISYNRGRDEQFF,TRBD1,TRBV19
CASTLSGRGGETQYF,TRBD2,TRBV6-1
CASSDLDRGHSGELFF,TRBD1,TRBV2
CSAREGGTYNEQFF,.,TRBV20-1
CASGRAAKSSYEQYF,.,TRBV6-4
CASSPPRGTSGSSTYEQYF,TRBD2,TRBV7-9
CASSLGLGTGDYTIYF,TRBD1,TRBV7-2
CASSGTGRNTLNYGYTF,.,TRBV6-1
CSARSARVTTEAFF,.,TRBV20-1
CASSLTSGGTEAFF,.,TRBV5-1
CASSYPQEGGDQPQHF,.,TRBV6-5
CASSQDLLNGYTF,.,TRBV3-1
CASSPQDRDKNIQYF,TRBD1,TRBV5-1
CASSEANSNQPQHF,.,TRBV2
CASSPDRSPRSLHF,TRBD1,TRBV13
CASKKETQYF,.,TRBV2
CASDRSSGNTIYF,.,TRBV6-1
CGARILAGETQYF,.,TRBV20-1
CASNRQGRNTEAFF,TRBD1,TRBV27
CASSTSGAEQYF,.,TRBV19
CASSLGGYGEKLFF,.,TRBV3-1
CASRPGLAGNYEQYF,TRBD2,TRBV6-1
CASMLLGGPNSPLHF,.,TRBV12-3/TRBV12-4
CASSELRTGGTQYF,.,TRBV6-1
CAWTRQGNGANVLTF,TRBD1,TRBV30
CASSEALRNTEAFF,.,TRBV2
CAWSSFGQNSPLHF,.,TRBV30
CSVVGTGSTYEQYF,TRBD1,TRBV29-1
CASTRLAGGPQETQYF,TRBD2,TRBV2
CASTRGRGYTF,.,TRBV6-1
CASSLLAGPSYEQYF,TRBD2,TRBV7-2
CASSSWTGRETEAFF,TRBD1,TRBV7-3
CASSLEGEGSPLHF,.,TRBV7-9
CASAGHNQPQHF,.,TRBV28
CASSTSGRHQETQYF,.,TRBV28
CSVEGTNYGYTF,.,TRBV20-1
CASSLSGGPPLEQYF,.,TRBV7-9
CATAERMNTEAFF,.,TRBV24-1